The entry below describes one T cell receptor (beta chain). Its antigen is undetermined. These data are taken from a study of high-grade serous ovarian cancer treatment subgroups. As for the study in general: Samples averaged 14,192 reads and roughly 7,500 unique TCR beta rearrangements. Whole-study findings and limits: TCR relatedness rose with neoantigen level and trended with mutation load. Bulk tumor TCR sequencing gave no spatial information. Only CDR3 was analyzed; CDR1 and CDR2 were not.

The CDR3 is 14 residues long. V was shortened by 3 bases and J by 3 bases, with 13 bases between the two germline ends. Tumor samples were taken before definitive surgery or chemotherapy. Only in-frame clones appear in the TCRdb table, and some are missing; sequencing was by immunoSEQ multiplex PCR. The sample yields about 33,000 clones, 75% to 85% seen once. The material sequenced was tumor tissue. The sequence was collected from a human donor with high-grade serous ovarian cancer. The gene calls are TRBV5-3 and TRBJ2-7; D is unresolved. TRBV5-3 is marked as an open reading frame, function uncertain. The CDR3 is CARSWAVPYYEQYF. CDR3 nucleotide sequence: TGTGCCAGAAGCTGGGCAGTCCCGTACTACGAGCAGTACTTC.